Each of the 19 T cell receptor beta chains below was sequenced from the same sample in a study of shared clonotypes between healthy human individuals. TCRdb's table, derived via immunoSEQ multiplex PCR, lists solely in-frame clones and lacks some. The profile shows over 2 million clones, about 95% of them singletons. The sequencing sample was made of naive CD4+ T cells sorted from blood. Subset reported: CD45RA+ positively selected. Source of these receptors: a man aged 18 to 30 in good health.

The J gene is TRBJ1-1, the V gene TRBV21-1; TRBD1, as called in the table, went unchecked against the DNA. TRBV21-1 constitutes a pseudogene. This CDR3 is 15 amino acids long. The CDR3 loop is CASSKPPRMNTEAFF. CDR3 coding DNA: TGTGCCAGCAGCAAACCCCCCAGGATGAACACTGAAGCTTTCTTT.

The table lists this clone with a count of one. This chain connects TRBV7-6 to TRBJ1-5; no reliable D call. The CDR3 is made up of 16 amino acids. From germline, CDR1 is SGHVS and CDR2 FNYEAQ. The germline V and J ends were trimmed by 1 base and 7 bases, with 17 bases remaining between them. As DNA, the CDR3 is TGTGCCAGCAGCTTAGAGGGCTCAGGCCTGAACCAGCCCCAGCATTTT. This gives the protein CASSLEGSGLNQPQHF.

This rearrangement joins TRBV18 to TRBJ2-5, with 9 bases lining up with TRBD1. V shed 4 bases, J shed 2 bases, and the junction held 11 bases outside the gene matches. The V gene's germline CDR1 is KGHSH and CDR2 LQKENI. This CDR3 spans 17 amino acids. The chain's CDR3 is CASSRETYGTGQETQYF. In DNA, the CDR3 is TGTGCCAGCTCACGAGAGACGTACGGGACAGGGCAAGAGACCCAGTACTTC.

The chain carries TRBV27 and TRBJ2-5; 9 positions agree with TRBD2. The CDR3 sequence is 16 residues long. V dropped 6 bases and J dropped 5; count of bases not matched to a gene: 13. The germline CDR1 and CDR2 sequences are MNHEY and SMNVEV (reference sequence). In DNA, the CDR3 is TGTGCCAGCAGACGACGGAGTAGCGGGAGCTTCGAGACCCAGTACTTC. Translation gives CASRRRSSGSFETQYF.

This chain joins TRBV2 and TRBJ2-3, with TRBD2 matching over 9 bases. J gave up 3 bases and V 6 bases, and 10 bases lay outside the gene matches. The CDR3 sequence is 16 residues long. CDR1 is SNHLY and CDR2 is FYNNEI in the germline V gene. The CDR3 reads CASRGTSIDGTDTQYF. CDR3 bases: TGTGCCAGCAGAGGGACTAGCATAGATGGGACAGATACGCAGTATTTT.

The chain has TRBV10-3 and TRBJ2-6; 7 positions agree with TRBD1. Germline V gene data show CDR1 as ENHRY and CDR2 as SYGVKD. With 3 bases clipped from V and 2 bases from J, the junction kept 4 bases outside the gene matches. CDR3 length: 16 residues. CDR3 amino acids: CAISDSGTAGANVLTF. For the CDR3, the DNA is TGTGCCATCAGTGACTCCGGGACAGCTGGGGCCAACGTCCTGACTTTC.

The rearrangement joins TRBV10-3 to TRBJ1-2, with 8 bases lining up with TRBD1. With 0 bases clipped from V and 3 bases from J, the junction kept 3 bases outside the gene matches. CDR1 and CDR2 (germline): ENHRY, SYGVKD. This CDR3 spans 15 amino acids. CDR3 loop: CAISESNRGDYGYTF. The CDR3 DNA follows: TGTGCCATCAGTGAGTCCAACAGGGGGGACTATGGCTACACCTTC.

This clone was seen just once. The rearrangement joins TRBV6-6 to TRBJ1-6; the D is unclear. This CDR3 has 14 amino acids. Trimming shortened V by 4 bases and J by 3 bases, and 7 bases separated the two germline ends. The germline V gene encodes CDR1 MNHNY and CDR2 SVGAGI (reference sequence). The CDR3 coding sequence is TGTGCCAGCAGTTTGGACGGCTATAATTCACCCCTCCACTTT. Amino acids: CASSLDGYNSPLHF.

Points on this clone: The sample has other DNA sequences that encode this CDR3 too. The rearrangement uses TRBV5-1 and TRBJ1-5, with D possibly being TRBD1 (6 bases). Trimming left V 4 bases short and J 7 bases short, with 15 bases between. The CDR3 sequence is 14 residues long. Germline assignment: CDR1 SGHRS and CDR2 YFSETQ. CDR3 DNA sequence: TGCGCCAGCAGCACAGGGACCGTAGGGCAGCCCCAGCATTTT. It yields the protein CASSTGTVGQPQHF.

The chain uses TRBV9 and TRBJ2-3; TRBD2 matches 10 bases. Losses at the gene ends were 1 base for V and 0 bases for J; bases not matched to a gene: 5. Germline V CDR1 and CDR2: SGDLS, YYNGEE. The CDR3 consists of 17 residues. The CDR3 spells CASSVLAGVSSTDTQYF. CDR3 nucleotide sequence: TGTGCCAGCAGCGTACTAGCGGGGGTGTCTAGCACAGATACGCAGTATTTT.

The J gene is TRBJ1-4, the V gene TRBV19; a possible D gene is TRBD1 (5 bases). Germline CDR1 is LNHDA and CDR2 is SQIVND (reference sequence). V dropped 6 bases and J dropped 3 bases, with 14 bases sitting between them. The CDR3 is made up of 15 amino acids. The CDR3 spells CASRLPGLPNEKLFF. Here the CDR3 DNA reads TGTGCCAGTAGACTCCCAGGGCTCCCTAATGAAAAACTGTTTTTT.

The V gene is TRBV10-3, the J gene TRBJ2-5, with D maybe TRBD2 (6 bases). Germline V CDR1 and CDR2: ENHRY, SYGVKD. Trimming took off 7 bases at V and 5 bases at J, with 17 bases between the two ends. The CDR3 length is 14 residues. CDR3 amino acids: CAITSGLAGETQYF. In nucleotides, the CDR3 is TGTGCCATCACGTCAGGACTCGCGGGGGAGACCCAGTACTTC.

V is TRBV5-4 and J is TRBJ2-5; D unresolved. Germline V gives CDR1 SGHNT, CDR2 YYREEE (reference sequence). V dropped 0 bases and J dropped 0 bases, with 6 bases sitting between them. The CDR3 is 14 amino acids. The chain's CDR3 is CASSLGRNQETQYF. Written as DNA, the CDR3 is TGTGCCAGCAGCTTGGGCCGAAACCAAGAGACCCAGTACTTC.

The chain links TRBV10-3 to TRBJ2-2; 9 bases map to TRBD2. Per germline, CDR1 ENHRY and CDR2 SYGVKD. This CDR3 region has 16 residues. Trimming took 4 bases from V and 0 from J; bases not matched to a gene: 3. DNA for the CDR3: TGTGCCATCAGTGGTATAGCGGGGGCGAACACCGGGGAGCTGTTTTTT. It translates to CAISGIAGANTGELFF.

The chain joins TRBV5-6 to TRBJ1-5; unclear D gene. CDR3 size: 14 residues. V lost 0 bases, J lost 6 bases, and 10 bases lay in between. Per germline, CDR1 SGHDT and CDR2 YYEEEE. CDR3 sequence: CASSLVAGGQPQHF. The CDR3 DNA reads TGTGCCAGCAGCTTGGTGGCAGGAGGTCAGCCCCAGCATTTT.

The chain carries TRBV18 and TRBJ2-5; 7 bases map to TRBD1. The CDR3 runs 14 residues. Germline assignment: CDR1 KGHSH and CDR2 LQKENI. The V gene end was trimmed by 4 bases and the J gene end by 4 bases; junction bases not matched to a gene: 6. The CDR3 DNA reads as TGTGCCAGCTCACTCGACAGGGTTTCAGAGACCCAGTACTTC. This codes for CASSLDRVSETQYF.

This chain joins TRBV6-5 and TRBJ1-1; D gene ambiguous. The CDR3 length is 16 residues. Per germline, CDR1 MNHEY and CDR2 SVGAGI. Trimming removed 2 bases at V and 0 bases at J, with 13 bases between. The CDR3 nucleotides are TGTGCCAGCAGTTACAAAAGGAAACAGATGAACACTGAAGCTTTCTTT. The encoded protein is CASSYKRKQMNTEAFF.

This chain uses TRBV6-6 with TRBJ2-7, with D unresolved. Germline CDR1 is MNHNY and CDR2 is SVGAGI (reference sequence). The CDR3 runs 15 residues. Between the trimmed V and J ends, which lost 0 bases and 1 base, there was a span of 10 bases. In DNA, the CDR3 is TGTGCCAGCAGTTACTCGGACGGGCAGTCCTACGAGCAGTACTTC. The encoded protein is CASSYSDGQSYEQYF.

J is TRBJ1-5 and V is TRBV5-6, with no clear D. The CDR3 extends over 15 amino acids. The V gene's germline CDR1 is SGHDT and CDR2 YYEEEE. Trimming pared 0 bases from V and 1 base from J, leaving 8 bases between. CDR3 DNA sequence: TGTGCCAGCAGCTTGGGGTTACAGAGCAATCAGCCCCAGCATTTT. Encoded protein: CASSLGLQSNQPQHF.